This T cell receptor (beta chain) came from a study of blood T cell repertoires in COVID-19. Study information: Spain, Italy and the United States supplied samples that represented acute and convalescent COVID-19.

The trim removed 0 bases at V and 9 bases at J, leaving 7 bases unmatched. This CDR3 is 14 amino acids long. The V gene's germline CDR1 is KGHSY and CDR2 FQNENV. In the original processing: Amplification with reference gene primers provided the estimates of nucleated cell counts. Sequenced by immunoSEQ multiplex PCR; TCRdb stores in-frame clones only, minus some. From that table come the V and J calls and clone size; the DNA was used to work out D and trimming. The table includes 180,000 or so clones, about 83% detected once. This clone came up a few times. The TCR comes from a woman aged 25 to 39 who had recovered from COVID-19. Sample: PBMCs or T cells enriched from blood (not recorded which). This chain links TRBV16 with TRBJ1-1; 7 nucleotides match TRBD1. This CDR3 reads CASSQSAGQKKAFF. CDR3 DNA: TGTGCCAGCAGCCAATCGGCGGGACAGAAAAAAGCTTTCTTT.